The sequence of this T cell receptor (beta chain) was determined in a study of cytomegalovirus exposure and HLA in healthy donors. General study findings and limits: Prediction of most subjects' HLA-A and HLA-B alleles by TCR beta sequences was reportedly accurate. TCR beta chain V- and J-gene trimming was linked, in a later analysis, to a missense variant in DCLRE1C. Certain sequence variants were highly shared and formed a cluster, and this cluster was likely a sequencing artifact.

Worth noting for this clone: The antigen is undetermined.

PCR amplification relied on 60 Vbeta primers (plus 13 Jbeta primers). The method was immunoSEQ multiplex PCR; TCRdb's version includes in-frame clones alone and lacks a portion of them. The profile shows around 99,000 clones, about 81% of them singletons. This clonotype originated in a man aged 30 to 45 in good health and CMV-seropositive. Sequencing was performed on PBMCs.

The CDR3 region has the DNA TGTGCCAGTAGTGCAAACAGGGGGTATATTCAGCCCCAGCATTTT. It codes for CASSANRGYIQPQHF. The chain combines TRBV19 with TRBJ1-5; 8 nucleotides match TRBD1. The V segment lost 5 bases and the J segment 6 bases; nucleotides outside the gene matches: 9. Looked up from germline, CDR1 is LNHDA and CDR2 is SQIVND (reference sequence). CDR3 length: 15 amino acids.